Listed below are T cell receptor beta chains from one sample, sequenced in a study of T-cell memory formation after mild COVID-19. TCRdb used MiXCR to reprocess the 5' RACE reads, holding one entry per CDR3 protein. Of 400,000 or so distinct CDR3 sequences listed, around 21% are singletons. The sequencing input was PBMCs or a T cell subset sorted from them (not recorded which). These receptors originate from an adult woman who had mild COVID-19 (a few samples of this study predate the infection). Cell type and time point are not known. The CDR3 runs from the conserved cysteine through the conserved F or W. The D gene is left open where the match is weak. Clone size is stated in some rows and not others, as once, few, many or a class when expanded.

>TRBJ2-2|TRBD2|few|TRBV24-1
TGTGCCACTAAAGCTACTAGCGGGAGACTCACCGGGGAGCTGTTTTTT
CATKATSGRLTGELFF
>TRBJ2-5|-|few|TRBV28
TGTGCCAGCCGGAGGGGTGGAGAGACCCAGTACTTC
CASRRGGETQYF
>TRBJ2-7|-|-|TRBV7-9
TGTGCCAGCAGCCGAATGGGGTACACAGGTTTTTACGAGCAGTACTTC
CASSRMGYTGFYEQYF
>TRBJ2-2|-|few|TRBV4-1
TGCGCCAGCAGCGTCCGGGAGCTAGACACCGGGGAGCTGTTTTTT
CASSVRELDTGELFF
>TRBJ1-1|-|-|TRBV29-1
TGCAGCTCTGCCCAGTGGGGGAACACTGAAGCTTTCTTT
CSSAQWGNTEAFF
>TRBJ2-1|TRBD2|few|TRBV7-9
TGTGCCAGCAGCTCACTAGCGGGGGGGTTAAGCTCCTACAATGAGCAGTTCTTC
CASSSLAGGLSSYNEQFF
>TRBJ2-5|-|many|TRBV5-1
TGCGCCAGCAGCCTGGTTGGGGACGGACAAGAGACCCAGTACTTC
CASSLVGDGQETQYF
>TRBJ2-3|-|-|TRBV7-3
TGTGCCAGCAGCTTAAACCTGGCCTCTACCGATACGCAGTATTTT
CASSLNLASTDTQYF
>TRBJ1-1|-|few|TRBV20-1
TGCAGTGCTAGAGGGCGCGGGACCCTGAGCACTGAAGCTTTCTTT
CSARGRGTLSTEAFF
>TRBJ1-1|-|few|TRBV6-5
TGTGCCAGCAGGACAGCGGGCACTGAAGCTTTCTTT
CASRTAGTEAFF
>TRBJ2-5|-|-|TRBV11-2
TGTGCCAGCCACGGACAGAAGGGGGAGACCCAGTACTTC
CASHGQKGETQYF
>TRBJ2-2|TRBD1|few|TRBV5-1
TGCGCCAGCATGTCAGGGGGCGCGGGTTACACCGGGGAGCTGTTTTTT
CASMSGGAGYTGELFF
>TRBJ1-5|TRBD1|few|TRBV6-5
TGTGCCAGCAGTTTGGGACAGAGGGGACAGCCCCAGCATTTT
CASSLGQRGQPQHF
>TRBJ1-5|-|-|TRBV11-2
TGTGCCAGCAGCTCACAGGGTTGGGATCAGCCCCAGCATTTT
CASSSQGWDQPQHF
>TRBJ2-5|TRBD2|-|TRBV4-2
TGTGCCAGCAGCCCGGGACTAGCGGCAAAAGAGACCCAGTACTTC
CASSPGLAAKETQYF
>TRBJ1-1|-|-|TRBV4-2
TGTGCCAGCAGCCCTCCGAGGCACACTGAAGCTTTCTTT
CASSPPRHTEAFF
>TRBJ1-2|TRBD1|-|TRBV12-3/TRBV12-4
TGTGCCAGCAGTCCGACAGGGACCTATGGCTACACCTTC
CASSPTGTYGYTF
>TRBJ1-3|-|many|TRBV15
TGTGCCACCAGCAGAGATCGGGCAGGGAGGGTGGAAAACACCATATATTTT
CATSRDRAGRVENTIYF
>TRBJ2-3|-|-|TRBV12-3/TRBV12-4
TGTGCCAGCAGTCAGACTGTCTTGGGGGCGAAGTATTTT
CASSQTVLGAKYF
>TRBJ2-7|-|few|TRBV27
TGTGCCAGCAGTTTAAGGGCTGCCCGCGACGAGCAGTACTTC
CASSLRAARDEQYF
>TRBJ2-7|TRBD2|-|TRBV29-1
TGCAGCGTTGAAGGGCTAGCGGGAGTCACCTACGAGCAGTACTTC
CSVEGLAGVTYEQYF
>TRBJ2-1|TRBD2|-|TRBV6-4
TGTGCCAGCAGTGAGACTAGCGGGGGGCTTAATGAGCAGTTCTTC
CASSETSGGLNEQFF
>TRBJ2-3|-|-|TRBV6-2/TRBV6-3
TGTGCCAGCAGCCACCGTATGGGAGATACGCAGTATTTT
CASSHRMGDTQYF
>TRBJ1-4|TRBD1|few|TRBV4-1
TGCGCCAGCAGCCCACAGGGGGCGCCTAATGAAAAACTGTTTTTT
CASSPQGAPNEKLFF
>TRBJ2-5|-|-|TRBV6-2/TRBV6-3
TGTGCCAGCAGTTATCGGTGGCCCCAAGAGACCCAGTACTTC
CASSYRWPQETQYF
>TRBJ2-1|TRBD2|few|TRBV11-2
TGTGCCAGCAGCTTAGCGTGGACGGGGGGGGAGTACAATGAGCAGTTCTTC
CASSLAWTGGEYNEQFF
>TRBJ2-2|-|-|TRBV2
TGTGCCAGCGGGGCAGATAACACCGGGGAGCTGTTTTTT
CASGADNTGELFF
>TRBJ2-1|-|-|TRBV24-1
TGTGCCACCAGTGATTTATGGAACAATGAGCAGTTCTTC
CATSDLWNNEQFF
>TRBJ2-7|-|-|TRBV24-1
TGTGCCACCAGTGATCCCCCTAAGGCAGTGTTCTCCTACGAGCAGTACTTC
CATSDPPKAVFSYEQYF
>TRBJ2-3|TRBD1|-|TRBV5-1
TGCGCCAGCAGCGCTTTGCGGGACAGGGACACAGATACGCAGTATTTT
CASSALRDRDTDTQYF
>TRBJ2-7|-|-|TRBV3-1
TGTGCCAGCAGCCGCCGAGGGGCGGGAGAGCAGTACTTC
CASSRRGAGEQYF
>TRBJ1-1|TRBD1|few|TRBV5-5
TGTGCCAGCAGCGTCACAGGGGACTTGCTTGAAGCTTTCTTT
CASSVTGDLLEAFF
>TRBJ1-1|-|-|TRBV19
TGTGCCAGTAGTATAGGGGGCACGGCTGAAGCTTTCTTT
CASSIGGTAEAFF
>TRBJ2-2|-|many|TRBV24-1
TGTGCCACCAGTGCTCTGGACGGAAACACCGGGGAGCTGTTTTTT
CATSALDGNTGELFF
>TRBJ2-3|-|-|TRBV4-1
TGCGCCAGCAGCCAAGAAGGACCTCCCAGGGATACGCAGTATTTT
CASSQEGPPRDTQYF
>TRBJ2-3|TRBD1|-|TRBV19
TGTGCCAGTAGTATGTCAAGACAGGGGAGCACAGATACGCAGTATTTT
CASSMSRQGSTDTQYF
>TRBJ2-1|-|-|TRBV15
TGTGCCACCAGCAGAGAATACTCCTATAACTCCTACAATGAGCAGTTCTTC
CATSREYSYNSYNEQFF
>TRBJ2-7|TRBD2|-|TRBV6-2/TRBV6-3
TGTGCCAGCACCTACGGTGGGCTAGCGGGATACGAGCAGTACTTC
CASTYGGLAGYEQYF
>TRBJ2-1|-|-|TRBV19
TGTGCCAGTAGGGATTTGGGGGACCCGGTCAACAATGAGCAGTTCTTC
CASRDLGDPVNNEQFF
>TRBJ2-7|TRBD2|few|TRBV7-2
TGTGCCAGCAGCTTTACAGCGGGGAGATTCTACGAGCAGTACTTC
CASSFTAGRFYEQYF
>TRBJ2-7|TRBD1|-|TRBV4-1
TGCGCCAGCAGCCCTTACCGTGCCTTCCGGGACAGGACCTACGAGCAGTACTTC
CASSPYRAFRDRTYEQYF
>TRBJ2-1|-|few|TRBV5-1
TGCGCCAGCAGCTTGATGGGGGCGGGCAATGAGCAGTTCTTC
CASSLMGAGNEQFF
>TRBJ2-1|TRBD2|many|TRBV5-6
TGTGCCAGCAGCTCCGGACTAGCGGTAAATGAGCAGTTCTTC
CASSSGLAVNEQFF
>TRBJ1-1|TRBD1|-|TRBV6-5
TGTGCCAGCAGTTACTACCCCCCCGACAGGGATATGAACACTGAAGCTTTCTTT
CASSYYPPDRDMNTEAFF
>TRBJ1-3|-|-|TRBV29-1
TGCAGCGTCACAGAGAACTCTGGAAACACCATATATTTT
CSVTENSGNTIYF
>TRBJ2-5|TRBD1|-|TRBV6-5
TGTGCCAGCAGTTTCACGGCACGGACAGGTTCGGAGACCCAGTACTTC
CASSFTARTGSETQYF
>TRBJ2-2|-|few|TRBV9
TGTGCCAGCAGCCCCCACGACACGGCAGGGTACACCGGGGAGCTGTTTTTT
CASSPHDTAGYTGELFF
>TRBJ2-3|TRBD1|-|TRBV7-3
TGTGCCAGCAGCCCTGCGGAGACAGGGGTCGGAGATACGCAGTATTTT
CASSPAETGVGDTQYF
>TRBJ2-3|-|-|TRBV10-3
TGTGCCATCAGAGATACAGAAGCTAGCACAGATACGCAGTATTTT
CAIRDTEASTDTQYF
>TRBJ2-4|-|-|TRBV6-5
TGTGCCAGCAGTACGCCCCGGGACACCGTTCAGTACTTC
CASSTPRDTVQYF
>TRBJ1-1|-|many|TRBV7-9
TGTGCCAGCAGCTTAGCCTCGACGCCCGTCGGAGCTTTCTTT
CASSLASTPVGAFF
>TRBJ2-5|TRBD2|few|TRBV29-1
TGCAGCGTCGGGAGGACCCAAGAGACCCAGTACTTC
CSVGRTQETQYF
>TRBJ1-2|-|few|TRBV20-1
TGCAGTGCCCCCAATGCCCAGGATGGCTACACCTTC
CSAPNAQDGYTF
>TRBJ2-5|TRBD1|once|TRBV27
TGTGCCAGCAGTCCTTCAGGGACAGGGGGAGAGACCCAGTACTTC
CASSPSGTGGETQYF
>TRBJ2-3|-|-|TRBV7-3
TGTGCCAGCAGCGCCAAGGGGTCTCTGACAGATACGCAGTATTTT
CASSAKGSLTDTQYF